The 23 T cell receptor beta chains given below trace back to one sample, sequenced in a study of cytomegalovirus exposure and HLA in healthy donors. TCRdb's copy holds only in-frame clones and misses some; the assay was immunoSEQ multiplex PCR. This table holds around 60,000 clones, about 90% found once. The sequencing input was PBMCs. The receptors were sampled from a woman in her late teens or twenties in good health and CMV-seronegative.

The chain joins TRBV5-6 to TRBJ2-3, with 13 bases lining up with TRBD2. This CDR3 contains 18 residues. Germline loops: CDR1 SGHDT, CDR2 YYEEEE. Trimming removed 3 bases from V and 0 bases from J; junction bases left unmatched: 7. The CDR3 loop is CASSSGTSGDPSTDTQYF. In DNA form, the CDR3 reads TGTGCCAGCAGCTCAGGGACTAGCGGGGATCCTAGCACAGATACGCAGTATTTT.

V usage is TRBV10-3 and J usage is TRBJ2-1; 8 bases agree with TRBD2. Looked up from germline, CDR1 is ENHRY and CDR2 is SYGVKD. V lost 4 bases and J lost 10; bases outside the gene matches: 6. CDR3 length equals 13 residues. CDR3: CAISAGGLGEQFF. DNA of the CDR3: TGTGCCATCAGTGCGGGGGGGCTGGGGGAGCAGTTCTTC.

The sample holds a few counts of this clone. The chain joins TRBV5-6 to TRBJ2-7, with TRBD2 identical over 7 bases. Germline V gives CDR1 SGHDT, CDR2 YYEEEE. The junction had 2 bases not matched to a gene; V was cut back by 2 bases and J by 6 bases. CDR3 length equals 12 residues. The CDR3 DNA follows: TGTGCCAGCAGCTTACTAGCGCTCGAGCAGTACTTC. It yields the protein CASSLLALEQYF. Together with reference TRBV5-6 and TRBJ2-7, the CDR3 gives the full variable domain: DAGVTQSPTHLIKTRGQQVTLRCSPKSGHDTVSWYQQALGQGPQFIFQYYEEEERQRGNFPDRFSGHQFPNYSSELNVNALLLGDSALYLCASSLLALEQYFGPGTRLTVT.

This clone came up a few times. The chain is built from TRBV30 and TRBJ1-1, with D maybe TRBD1 (5 bases). V lost 6 bases to trimming and J lost 1 base, with 9 bases between them. The CDR3 has 12 residues. Per the germline V gene, CDR1 is GTSNPN and CDR2 is SVGIG (reference sequence). This CDR3 is CACRGQNTEAFF. CDR3 bases: TGTGCCTGTCGAGGACAGAACACTGAAGCTTTCTTT. The full variable domain, in which reference TRBV30 and TRBJ1-1 provide the parts outside the CDR3, is SQTIHQWPATLVQPVGSPLSLECTVEGTSNPNLYWYRQAAGRGLQLLFYSVGIGQISSEVPQNLSASRPQDRQFILSSKKLLLSDSGFYLCACRGQNTEAFFGQGTRLTVV.

This clone was recorded a few times. V usage is TRBV7-2 and J usage is TRBJ1-5; D is undetermined. There are 17 residues in the CDR3. Germline CDR1 and CDR2: SGHTA and FQGNSA. Trimming removed 2 bases at V and 1 base at J, with 15 bases between. The CDR3 DNA follows: TGTGCCAGCAGCTTATACTCAGTATTGCGGAGCAATCAGCCCCAGCATTTT. Protein product: CASSLYSVLRSNQPQHF. The variable domain in full, with the rest retrieved from reference TRBV7-2 and TRBJ1-5, is GAGVSQSPSNKVTEKGKDVELRCDPISGHTALYWYRQSLGQGLEFLIYFQGNSAPDKSGLPSDRFSAERTGGSVSTLTIQRTQQEDSAVYLCASSLYSVLRSNQPQHFGDGTRLSIL.

This rearrangement joins TRBV4-1 to TRBJ2-5, with TRBD2 as a possible D gene (5 bases). Germline assignment: CDR1 MGHRA and CDR2 YSYEKL. The CDR3 extends over 15 amino acids. V was cut by 4 bases and J by 0 bases, with 12 bases left in between. The CDR3 spells CASSRHSDNQETQYF. As DNA, the CDR3 is TGCGCCAGCAGCCGTCATAGCGACAACCAAGAGACCCAGTACTTC.

The J gene is TRBJ2-2, the V gene TRBV5-4; TRBD1 matches at 7 bases. This CDR3 is built from 15 residues. V lost 9 bases to trimming and J lost 2 bases; unmatched junction nucleotides: 10. Germline V gives CDR1 SGHNT, CDR2 YYREEE (reference sequence). The CDR3 region has the DNA TGTGCCACTCGACCCGGGACAGTTAACACCGGGGAGCTGTTTTTT. Encoded protein: CATRPGTVNTGELFF.

The gene calls are TRBV19 and TRBJ2-1; D unresolved. Per the germline V gene, CDR1 is LNHDA and CDR2 is SQIVND (reference sequence). Trimming took off 4 bases at V and 5 bases at J, with 6 bases between the two ends. The length of the CDR3 is 12 residues. CDR3 in amino acids: CASSSTDNEQFF. CDR3 in DNA: TGTGCCAGTAGTAGTACAGACAATGAGCAGTTCTTC.

The chain uses TRBV5-6 and TRBJ2-7; 9 bases are shared with TRBD2. The CDR3 loop spans 15 amino acids. Germline V gene lookup returns CDR1 SGHDT and CDR2 YYEEEE. V shed 0 bases, J shed 2 bases, and the junction held 3 bases outside the gene matches. The CDR3 sequence is CASSLGGGGAYEQYF. The CDR3 nucleotides are TGTGCCAGCAGCTTGGGTGGCGGGGGGGCCTACGAGCAGTACTTC.

The V call is TRBV28, the J call TRBJ1-3, with TRBD1 matching 8 bases. The CDR3 covers 16 residues. With V trimmed by 3 bases and J by 4 bases, 8 bases remained unmatched. The germline CDR1 and CDR2 sequences are MDHEN and SYDVKM. The CDR3 sequence is CASSLPQGAGGNTIYF. In DNA form, the CDR3 reads TGTGCCAGCAGTTTGCCCCAGGGGGCGGGAGGAAACACCATATATTTT.

The CDR3 protein is CAWGRTTGNEQYF. In DNA, the CDR3 is TGTGCCTGGGGACGTACAACAGGGAACGAGCAGTACTTC. V gene TRBV30 combines with J gene TRBJ2-7; D possibly corresponds to TRBD1 (6 bases). The CDR3 loop spans 13 amino acids. With 5 bases removed from V and 5 bases from J, the gap between germline ends came to 16 bases. Germline V gene sequence: CDR1 GTSNPN, CDR2 SVGIG (reference sequence).

Here the CDR3 reads CASSPMTGDNQPQHF. Written as DNA, the CDR3 is TGTGCCAGCAGCCCCATGACAGGGGACAATCAGCCCCAGCATTTT. This chain uses TRBV7-6 with TRBJ1-5; TRBD1 aligns across 8 bases. Germline trimming cut 5 bases from V and 3 bases from J; bases unmatched to any gene: 6. This CDR3 contains 15 residues. CDR1 SGHVS and CDR2 FNYEAQ come from the germline V gene.

The chain employs TRBV4-3 and TRBJ2-2; D is perhaps TRBD1 (6 bases). V lost 3 bases and J lost 1, with 9 bases in between. The CDR3 runs to 15 residues. Per the germline V gene, CDR1 is LGHNA and CDR2 is YSLEER. CDR3 sequence (DNA): TGCGCCAGCAGCCACCGGACAGAGAACACCGGGGAGCTGTTTTTT. Translated, it gives CASSHRTENTGELFF.

The chain joins TRBV11-3 to TRBJ2-1; D perhaps matches TRBD2 (6 bases). Germline V lookup: CDR1 SGHNT, CDR2 YENEEA. With 0 bases removed from V and 7 bases from J, the gap between germline ends came to 13 bases. The CDR3 is 15 amino acids. CDR3 coding DNA: TGTGCCAGCAGCTTAGACCTCGGCGGGGCTAATGAGCAGTTCTTC. Its translation: CASSLDLGGANEQFF.

V gene TRBV7-9 combines with J gene TRBJ2-1; D possibly corresponds to TRBD2 (6 bases). CDR1 is SEHNR, CDR2 FQNEAQ, per germline (reference sequence). The CDR3 sequence is 17 residues long. Trimming cost V 4 bases and J 0 bases, with 16 bases left between them. The CDR3 nucleotides read TGTGCCAGCAGCTCCGGGCCGGGGCGGGACTCCTACAATGAGCAGTTCTTC. Its translation: CASSSGPGRDSYNEQFF.

V usage is TRBV19 and J usage is TRBJ1-3; D is ambiguous. The germline gives CDR1 LNHDA, CDR2 SQIVND (reference sequence). V was shortened by 5 bases and J by 0 bases, with 11 bases between the two germline ends. This CDR3 comprises 15 residues. The CDR3 sequence: CASSEGGYSGNTIYF. CDR3 nucleotides: TGTGCCAGTAGTGAGGGCGGCTACTCTGGAAACACCATATATTTT. Full variable domain (outside the CDR3, taken from reference TRBV19 and TRBJ1-3): DGGITQSPKYLFRKEGQNVTLSCEQNLNHDAMYWYRQDPGQGLRLIYYSQIVNDFQKGDIAEGYSVSREKKESFPLTVTSAQKNPTAFYLCASSEGGYSGNTIYFGEGSWLTVV.

This chain links TRBV10-3 with TRBJ2-1; a weak D match, TRBD1 (6 bases). Per the germline V gene, CDR1 is ENHRY and CDR2 is SYGVKD. V lost 8 bases, J lost 7 bases, and 18 bases lay in between. The CDR3 is 14 residues long. The DNA for the CDR3 is TGTGCCATCGGGGGCGAGCCCCCGGGGAATGAGCAGTTCTTC. Encoded protein: CAIGGEPPGNEQFF.

The chain is built from TRBV28 and TRBJ2-7, with 10 nucleotides matching TRBD2. CDR3 length: 15 amino acids. Germline-derived CDR1 and CDR2 are MDHEN and SYDVKM. J gave up 2 bases and V 4 bases, and 5 bases lay outside the gene matches. This chain's CDR3 is CASSSRTSGTYEQYF. In DNA, the CDR3 is TGTGCCAGCAGTTCACGGACTAGCGGAACCTACGAGCAGTACTTC.

J is TRBJ1-5 and V is TRBV28; 8 bases are a match to TRBD1. The CDR3 is made up of 13 amino acids. Trimming removed 7 bases from V and 4 bases from J; junction bases left unmatched: 3. The germline V gene has CDR1 MDHEN and CDR2 SYDVKM. The CDR3 nucleotides are TGTGCCAGCAAGCAGGGGGCAAATCAGCCCCAGCATTTT. Residues: CASKQGANQPQHF.

V and J are TRBV7-9 and TRBJ2-7; a weak D match, TRBD1 (5 bases). Germline-derived CDR1 and CDR2 are SEHNR and FQNEAQ (reference sequence). The ends were cut back, 5 bases at V and 2 bases at J, with 10 bases in the middle. The CDR3 totals 13 residues. CDR3 coding DNA: TGTGCCAGCAGCAAACAGGATGCCTACGAGCAGTACTTC. Its translation is CASSKQDAYEQYF.

The chain employs TRBV9 and TRBJ2-7, with 8 bases matching TRBD1. The ends lost 3 bases at V and 4 bases at J; junction bases unmatched: 9. The germline gives CDR1 SGDLS, CDR2 YYNGEE. The CDR3 consists of 15 residues. This CDR3 reads CASSAAGGMLYEQYF. DNA for the CDR3: TGTGCCAGCAGCGCCGCAGGGGGCATGTTGTACGAGCAGTACTTC.

This chain uses TRBV19 with TRBJ2-2; 12 bases are a match to TRBD2. J gave up 2 bases and V 3 bases, and 4 bases lay outside the gene matches. CDR3 length: 17 residues. The germline V gene encodes CDR1 LNHDA and CDR2 SQIVND (reference sequence). Here the CDR3 reads CASSIGLAGSNTGELFF. The CDR3 DNA reads as TGTGCCAGTAGTATCGGACTAGCGGGGTCAAACACCGGGGAGCTGTTTTTT.

The gene calls are TRBV28 and TRBJ2-5; 10 bases match TRBD2. The V gene end was trimmed by 4 bases and the J gene end by 5 bases; junction bases not matched to a gene: 13. There are 17 residues in the CDR3. Germline-derived CDR1 and CDR2 are MDHEN and SYDVKM. CDR3 loop: CASSSAGLAGVEETQYF. The CDR3 DNA is TGTGCCAGCAGTTCCGCCGGCCTAGCGGGGGTTGAGGAGACCCAGTACTTC.